Detailed here is one T cell receptor (beta chain). As yet, its antigen is unknown. At one of its ends the junction is not consistent with the germline gene, which may arise from a read error. The sample originates from a study of tumor and adjacent non-tumor tissue in lung cancer. Across the whole study: The patients, approximately 9 men and roughly 5 women, were about 31 to 85 with stage I to III disease. Some 3.9 million productive TCRbeta reads were obtained per sample on average.

This CDR3 is 16 amino acids long. Germline assignment: CDR1 DFQATT and CDR2 SNEGSKA (reference sequence). Overall study findings and caveats: In normal lung, the top 100 clones were significantly more dominant than in tumor. Shorter survival was associated with higher TCR diversity in tumors.

RNA was extracted from bulk tissue without any cell sorting. The library came from three nested PCR rounds adapted from ARM-PCR protocols. TCRdb re-analysed the multiplex PCR reads in MiXCR, keeping a single row per CDR3 protein. The table includes 100,000 to 150,000 distinct CDR3 sequences, around three fifths detected once. The chain recombines TRBV20-1 with TRBJ2-3; either TRBD1 or TRBD2 may fit D (5 bases each). Sequencing used lung tumor tissue. This receptor was taken from a man younger than 40 with non-small cell lung cancer. The CDR3 region is CGARDHWRGATDMQYF. CDR3 bases: TGCGGTGCTAGAGATCACTGGAGAGGGGCCACAGATATGCAGTATTTT.